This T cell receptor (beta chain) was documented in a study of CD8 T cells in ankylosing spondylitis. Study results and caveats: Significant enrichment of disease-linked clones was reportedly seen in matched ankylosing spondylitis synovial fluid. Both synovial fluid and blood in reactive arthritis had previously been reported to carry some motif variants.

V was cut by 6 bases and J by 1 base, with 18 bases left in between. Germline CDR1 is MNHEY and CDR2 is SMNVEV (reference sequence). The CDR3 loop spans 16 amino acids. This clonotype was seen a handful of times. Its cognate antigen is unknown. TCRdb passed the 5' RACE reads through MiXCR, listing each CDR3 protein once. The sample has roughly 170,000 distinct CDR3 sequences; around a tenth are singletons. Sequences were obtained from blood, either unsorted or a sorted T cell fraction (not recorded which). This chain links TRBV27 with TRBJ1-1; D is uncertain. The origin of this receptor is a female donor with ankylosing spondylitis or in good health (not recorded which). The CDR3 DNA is TGTGCCAGCAGCCGAGACCCCCGTTCTGGGAACACTGAAGCTTTCTTT. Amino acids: CASSRDPRSGNTEAFF.